Below are 17 T cell receptor beta chains sequenced from a single sample in a study of blood T cell repertoires in COVID-19. The table came from immunoSEQ multiplex PCR; TCRdb's copy has only in-frame clones and leaves some out. The data show about 55,000 clones, 80% to 90% seen once. Sequenced input: peripheral blood. Source of these receptors: a man aged 55 to 70 with acute or convalescent COVID-19.

The chain is built from TRBV7-8 and TRBJ2-1, with 8 nucleotides matching TRBD2. Germline CDR1 and CDR2: SGHVS and FQNEAQ. Unmatched junction bases numbered 8, after V lost 6 bases and J lost 4 bases. This CDR3 is 15 amino acids long. The CDR3 region is CASSITSGAYNEQFF. The CDR3, as DNA: TGTGCCAGCAGTATCACTAGCGGAGCTTACAATGAGCAGTTCTTC.

The chain combines TRBV27 with TRBJ1-5; D gene unclear. V lost 5 bases, J lost 0 bases, and 5 bases lay in between. The CDR3 extends over 13 amino acids. Germline V gene sequence: CDR1 MNHEY, CDR2 SMNVEV (reference sequence). The DNA of the CDR3 is TGTGCCAGCAGTCAAAATAGCAATCAGCCCCAGCATTTT. Amino acids: CASSQNSNQPQHF.

CDR3 sequence: CAISLGRGETQYF. The CDR3 DNA sequence: TGTGCCATCAGTTTAGGCAGGGGTGAGACCCAGTACTTC. The chain employs TRBV10-3 and TRBJ2-5; TRBD1 might be the D (6 bases). CDR1 is ENHRY and CDR2 is SYGVKD in the germline V gene. This CDR3 spans 13 amino acids. Trimming left V 5 bases short and J 5 bases short, with 12 bases between.

The chain joins TRBV7-9 to TRBJ1-5; D call uncertain. Germline V gene sequence: CDR1 SEHNR, CDR2 FQNEAQ (reference sequence). The ends were cut back, 8 bases at V and 0 bases at J, with 11 bases in the middle. The CDR3 runs 14 residues. CDR3 sequence reads: CASQDTYSNQPQHF. The CDR3 DNA follows: TGTGCCAGCCAAGACACTTATAGCAATCAGCCCCAGCATTTT.

This clone was observed a few times. This chain uses TRBV19 with TRBJ1-2; 11 bases line up with TRBD1. The CDR3 consists of 14 residues. The junction had 4 bases not matched to a gene; V was cut back by 4 bases and J by 6 bases. From germline, CDR1 is LNHDA and CDR2 SQIVND (reference sequence). CDR3 bases: TGTGCCAGTAGTAAAAGGACAGGGGGCGATGGCTACACCTTC. Its translation: CASSKRTGGDGYTF. Looking up the rest from reference TRBV19 and TRBJ1-2 gives the full variable domain: DGGITQSPKYLFRKEGQNVTLSCEQNLNHDAMYWYRQDPGQGLRLIYYSQIVNDFQKGDIAEGYSVSREKKESFPLTVTSAQKNPTAFYLCASSKRTGGDGYTFGSGTRLTVV.

This clone came up once. This rearrangement joins TRBV10-3 to TRBJ2-7; 11 bases agree with TRBD1. CDR3 length: 13 residues. Trimming took 6 bases from V and 2 from J; bases not matched to a gene: 0. Germline V gene sequence: CDR1 ENHRY, CDR2 SYGVKD. The CDR3 nucleotides read TGTGCCATCAGGGACAGGGGGCCCTACGAGCAGTACTTC. Protein: CAIRDRGPYEQYF.

This clone was seen a single time. CDR3: CASSWGDRGRYF. The CDR3 DNA is TGTGCCAGCAGCTGGGGGGACAGGGGCAGGTATTTT. The J gene is TRBJ2-3, the V gene TRBV5-4; 10 bases map to TRBD1. V gave up 3 bases and J gave up 14 bases; unmatched junction bases: 6. CDR1 and CDR2 from the germline V gene are SGHNT and YYREEE (reference sequence). CDR3 length equals 12 residues. Full variable domain (rest looked up from reference TRBV5-4 and TRBJ2-3): ETGVTQSPTHLIKTRGQQVTLRCSSQSGHNTVSWYQQALGQGPQFIFQYYREEENGRGNFPPRFSGLQFPNYSSELNVNALELDDSALYLCASSWGDRGRYFGPGTRLTVL.

J is TRBJ2-1 and V is TRBV24-1, with 12 nucleotides matching TRBD1. The germline V gene has CDR1 KGHDR and CDR2 SFDVKD. The CDR3 sequence is 15 residues long. J was trimmed by 10 bases and V by 3 bases; bases with no gene match: 6. The CDR3: CATSDPGTGGHEQFF. The DNA of the CDR3 is TGTGCCACCAGTGATCCCGGGACAGGGGGCCACGAGCAGTTCTTC.

The J gene is TRBJ1-4, the V gene TRBV30; no firm D call. Per the germline V gene, CDR1 is GTSNPN and CDR2 is SVGIG (reference sequence). V was shortened by 5 bases and J by 3 bases, with 13 bases between the two germline ends. The CDR3 loop spans 14 amino acids. DNA of the CDR3: TGTGCCTGGGGAACGGGAACGGCTAATGAAAAACTGTTTTTT. It specifies CAWGTGTANEKLFF.

The chain uses TRBV5-1 and TRBJ1-4; D call uncertain. The V end was cut by 6 bases, the J end by 0 bases, with 12 bases between. The germline CDR1 and CDR2 sequences are SGHRS and YFSETQ. This CDR3 has 15 residues. CDR3 region: CASMEGYSTNEKLFF. CDR3 sequence (DNA): TGCGCCAGCATGGAGGGCTACTCAACTAATGAAAAACTGTTTTTT.

Written as DNA, the CDR3 is TGCGCCAGCAGCCGGGGACAGGGGCCCGGGGCCAACGTCCTGACTTTC. Protein: CASSRGQGPGANVLTF. This chain uses TRBV4-1 with TRBJ2-6; 10 bases are shared with TRBD1. V was clipped by 4 bases and J by 4 bases; unmatched bases: 4. CDR3 length: 16 amino acids. Germline V gives CDR1 MGHRA, CDR2 YSYEKL.

The chain carries TRBV6-1 and TRBJ2-2, with 10 bases aligning to TRBD1. The CDR3 has 17 amino acids. The trim removed 3 bases at V and 3 bases at J, leaving 7 bases unmatched. Germline CDR1 MNHNS, CDR2 SASEGT. CDR3 protein: CASSDPTGGLHTGELFF. In nucleotides, the CDR3 is TGTGCCAGCAGTGACCCGACAGGGGGCCTTCACACCGGGGAGCTGTTTTTT.

For the CDR3, the DNA is TGTGCCAGCAGCCAAGAGAACAACGGCAATCAGCCCCAGCATTTT. This gives the protein CASSQENNGNQPQHF. This chain uses TRBV3-1 (or the pseudogene TRBV3-2) with TRBJ1-5; the D is unclear. The germline V gene has CDR1 LGHDT and CDR2 YNNKEL (reference sequence). CDR3 length equals 15 residues. Trimming shortened V by 0 bases and J by 2 bases, and 8 bases separated the two germline ends.

The chain combines TRBV7-2 with TRBJ2-1; 12 bases map to TRBD2. Germline-derived CDR1 and CDR2 are SGHTA and FQGNSA. Trimming cost V 4 bases and J 9 bases; bases outside gene matches: 7. The CDR3 extends over 15 amino acids. The CDR3 loop reads CASSSASGRAGEQFF. As DNA, the CDR3 is TGTGCCAGCAGCTCCGCTAGCGGGAGGGCCGGTGAGCAGTTCTTC.

The rearrangement links TRBV6-2 or TRBV6-3 to TRBJ1-1; 11 nucleotides match TRBD1. Per germline, CDR1 MNHEY and CDR2 SVGEGT. The CDR3 totals 17 residues. The V and J ends lost 5 bases and 4 bases, in that order; junction bases with no gene match: 12. The CDR3 DNA sequence: TGTGCCAGCAGTCCCCGAGGACAGGGGGCAGGGAGCACTGAAGCTTTCTTT. Protein: CASSPRGQGAGSTEAFF.

The V and J genes are TRBV4-2 and TRBJ1-1; a possible D gene is TRBD1 (5 bases). Between the trimmed V and J ends, which lost 1 base and 2 bases, there was a span of 14 bases. The CDR3 length is 16 residues. The germline V gene encodes CDR1 LGHNA and CDR2 YNFKEQ. The CDR3 loop is CASSQVPGTGNTEAFF. The CDR3 nucleotides read TGTGCCAGCAGCCAAGTCCCCGGAACAGGCAACACTGAAGCTTTCTTT.

This chain joins TRBV7-2 and TRBJ1-3; D remains ambiguous. The CDR3 runs to 18 residues. Trimming stripped 5 bases from V and 4 bases from J, with 24 bases between. CDR1 SGHTA and CDR2 FQGNSA come from the germline V gene. The CDR3 DNA reads TGTGCCAGCAGCCCCCGGGAAGCAGCCGGTCGACGAGGAAACACCATATATTTT. Protein product: CASSPREAAGRRGNTIYF.